This entry describes one T cell receptor (beta chain). Its antigen is as yet unknown. This record belongs to a study of T-cell reconstitution after alpha-beta-depleted transplantation in children. The CDR3 sequence is 16 residues long. Trimming cost V 3 bases and J 1 base, with 16 bases left between them. Germline CDR1 reads SGDLS; CDR2 reads YYNGEE. Unique molecular identifiers were built into the TCRbeta library. TCRdb re-derived calls from the PCR reads in MiXCR, one entry per CDR3 protein. Of about 980,000 distinct CDR3 sequences listed, roughly 29% are singletons. Findings of the study overall: By about two months after transplant, alpha-beta T cells reportedly arose from several hundred graft clones that had expanded. From surviving recipient T cells and thymic progenitors came the high day-60 TCRbeta diversity observed in some patients. Newly made T cells mostly supplied T-cell counts and diversity one year after transplant.

This sample comprised PBMCs, mostly from graft donor cells, obtained 360 days after TCRalphabeta/CD19-depleted stem cell transplant. V gene TRBV9 combines with J gene TRBJ2-5; D assignment may be TRBD1 or TRBD2 (5 bases each). The sequence was collected from a boy under two years old who had a stem cell transplant for SCID, so the T cells may come from the graft donor. The CDR3 is CASSAEGWGVQETQYF. CDR3 DNA: TGTGCCAGCAGCGCCGAGGGGTGGGGCGTCCAAGAGACCCAGTACTTC. Combining the CDR3 with reference TRBV9 and TRBJ2-5 gives the whole variable domain DSGVTQTPKHLITATGQRVTLRCSPRSGDLSVYWYQQSLDQGLQFLIQYYNGEERAKGNILERFSAQQFPDLHSELNLSSLELGDSALYFCASSAEGWGVQETQYFGPGTRLLVL.